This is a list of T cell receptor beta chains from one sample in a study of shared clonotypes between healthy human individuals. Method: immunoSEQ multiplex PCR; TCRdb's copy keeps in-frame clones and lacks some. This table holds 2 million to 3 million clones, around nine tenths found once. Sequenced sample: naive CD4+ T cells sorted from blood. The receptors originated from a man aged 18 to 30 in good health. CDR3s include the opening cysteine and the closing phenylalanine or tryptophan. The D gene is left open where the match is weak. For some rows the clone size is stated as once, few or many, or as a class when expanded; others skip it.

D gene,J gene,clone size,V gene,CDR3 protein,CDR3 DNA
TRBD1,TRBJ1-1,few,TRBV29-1,CSAGLLTGGTEAFF,TGCAGCGCCGGATTACTGACAGGGGGCACTGAAGCTTTCTTT
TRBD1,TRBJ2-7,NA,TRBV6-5,CASWGQNYEQYF,TGTGCCAGCTGGGGACAGAATTACGAGCAGTACTTC
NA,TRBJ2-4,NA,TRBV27,CATSSGQVGLAKNIQYF,TGTGCCACCTCGTCGGGCCAGGTGGGGCTAGCCAAAAACATTCAGTACTTC
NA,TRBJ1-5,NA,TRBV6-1,CASSENPSGSNQPQHF,TGTGCCAGCAGTGAAAACCCCTCAGGGTCCAATCAGCCCCAGCATTTT
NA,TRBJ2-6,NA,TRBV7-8,CASSPGPDSTGANVLTF,TGTGCCAGCAGCCCAGGGCCCGACAGTACTGGGGCCAACGTCCTGACTTTC
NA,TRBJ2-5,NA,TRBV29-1,CSVAAGLHQETQYF,TGCAGCGTTGCTGCGGGTCTCCACCAAGAGACCCAGTACTTC
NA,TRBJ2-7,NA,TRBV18,CASSPSGFSEQYF,TGTGCCAGCTCACCTTCCGGTTTTAGCGAGCAGTACTTC
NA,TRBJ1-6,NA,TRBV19,CASSRGASPLHF,TGTGCCAGTAGTAGGGGGGCATCACCCCTCCACTTT
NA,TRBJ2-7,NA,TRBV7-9,CASSPSGLSSYEQYF,TGTGCCAGCAGCCCCTCGGGACTCAGCTCCTACGAGCAGTACTTC
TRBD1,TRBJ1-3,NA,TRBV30,CAWSTHRGPGNTIYF,TGTGCCTGGAGTACTCACAGGGGGCCTGGAAACACCATATATTTT
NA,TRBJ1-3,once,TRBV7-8,CASSTAQGQGNTIYF,TGTGCCAGCAGCACAGCCCAGGGGCAAGGAAACACCATATATTTT
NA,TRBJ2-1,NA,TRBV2,CASSEFSTSAFLRNEQFF,TGTGCCAGCAGTGAATTTTCTACCTCGGCCTTTTTGCGAAATGAGCAGTTCTTC
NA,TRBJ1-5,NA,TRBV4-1,CASSPPSPGGNQPQHF,TGCGCCAGCAGCCCTCCTTCTCCAGGGGGCAATCAGCCCCAGCATTTT
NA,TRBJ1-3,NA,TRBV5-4,CASSTGAGNTIYF,TGTGCCAGCAGCACCGGAGCTGGAAACACCATATATTTT
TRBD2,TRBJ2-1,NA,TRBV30,CAWSPGLAGGPDEQFF,TGTGCCTGGAGTCCGGGGCTAGCGGGAGGGCCAGATGAGCAGTTCTTC
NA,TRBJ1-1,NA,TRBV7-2,CASSLWGGRNTEAFF,TGTGCCAGCAGCTTGTGGGGGGGTAGGAACACTGAAGCTTTCTTT
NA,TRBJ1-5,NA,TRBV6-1,CASSFQGSREQPQHF,TGTGCCAGCAGTTTCCAGGGTTCCCGCGAGCAGCCCCAGCATTTT
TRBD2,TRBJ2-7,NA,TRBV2,CASSEIGASGGAREQYF,TGTGCCAGCAGTGAAATCGGGGCTAGCGGGGGGGCAAGGGAGCAGTACTTC
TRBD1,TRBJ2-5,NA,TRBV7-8,CASSLGDRDQETQYF,TGTGCCAGCAGCTTAGGGGACAGAGACCAAGAGACCCAGTACTTC
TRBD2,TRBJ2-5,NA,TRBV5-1,CASSLLAGGQETQYF,TGCGCCAGCAGCTTACTAGCGGGGGGCCAAGAGACCCAGTACTTC
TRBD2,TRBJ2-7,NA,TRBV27,CASRRGLAYEQYF,TGTGCCAGCAGACGTGGACTAGCCTACGAGCAGTACTTC
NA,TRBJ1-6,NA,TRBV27,CASSFRSSGSPLHF,TGTGCCAGCAGTTTTCGCAGTAGCGGTTCACCCCTCCACTTT
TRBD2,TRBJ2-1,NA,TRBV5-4,CASSFGGRAYNEQFF,TGTGCCAGCAGCTTTGGCGGGAGGGCCTACAATGAGCAGTTCTTC
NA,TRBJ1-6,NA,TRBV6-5,CASSYMGDNSPLHF,TGTGCCAGCAGTTACATGGGGGATAATTCACCCCTCCACTTT
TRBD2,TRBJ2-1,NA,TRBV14,CASSQDLAGGRDNEQFF,TGTGCCAGCAGCCAAGATCTAGCGGGGGGGCGAGACAATGAGCAGTTCTTC
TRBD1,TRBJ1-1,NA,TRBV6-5,CASRNYRDSEAFF,TGTGCCAGCAGAAACTACCGGGACAGTGAAGCTTTCTTT
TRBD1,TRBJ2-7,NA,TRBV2,CASIGTEVVHEQYF,TGTGCCAGCATAGGGACAGAGGTCGTCCACGAGCAGTACTTC
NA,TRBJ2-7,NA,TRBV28,CASSKSPVYEQYF,TGTGCCAGCAGCAAGAGCCCCGTCTACGAGCAGTACTTC
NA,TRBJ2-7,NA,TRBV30,CAWSIEYEQYF,TGTGCCTGGAGTATTGAGTACGAGCAGTACTTC
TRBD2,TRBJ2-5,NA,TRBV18,CASSRGLEETQYF,TGTGCCAGCTCGCGGGGACTAGAAGAGACCCAGTACTTC
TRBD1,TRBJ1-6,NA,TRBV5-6,CASSKDRGTYNSPLHF,TGTGCCAGCAGCAAGGACAGGGGCACCTATAATTCACCCCTCCACTTT
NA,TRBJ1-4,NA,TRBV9,CASSFGTGVVEKLFF,TGTGCCAGCAGTTTTGGGACGGGCGTAGTTGAAAAACTGTTTTTT
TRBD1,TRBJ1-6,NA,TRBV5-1,CASSTRDSWNSPLHF,TGCGCCAGCAGCACCAGGGACAGCTGGAATTCACCCCTCCACTTT
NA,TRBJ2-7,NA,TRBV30,CAWSVNGNEQYF,TGTGCCTGGAGTGTAAACGGGAACGAGCAGTACTTC